This T cell receptor (beta chain) came from a study of beta chain features in type 1 diabetes (dated by TCRdb to the late 2010s). The study in broad terms: Patients and healthy donors did not differ in mean age, gender distribution, total cell number or subset yield. Across all samples, 107,917,701 sorted cells were examined, and cell number per subset correlated strongly with RNA yield. The study compared TCRB repertoires of sorted circulating CD4+ T cell subsets between recently diagnosed type 1 diabetes patients and matched healthy donors. Regulatory and stem cell-like memory subsets were obtained from only 8 patients and roughly 8 healthy donors, while naive and central memory subsets were obtained from all 30 or so donors. On the study overall, not on this receptor specifically: Naive, central memory and regulatory TCRB repertoires appeared more similar among patients than among healthy donors. Fewer insertions and more nucleotide deletions at VDJ recombination sites were observed in patients with type 1 diabetes, implying thymic rearrangement abnormalities. PCR might favor shorter templates, but patient and control samples were amplified and corrected together, so any skew would affect both groups equally. A moderate but significant shortening of TCRB CDR3 length was observed in type 1 diabetes patients in all four CD4+ subsets. Because cDNA was sequenced instead of genomic DNA, highly expressing activated cells could be over-represented, though the groups showed no difference in activation or CD3 levels. Only small numbers of individuals were included in the HLA sub-analyses, which left unresolved whether HLA type had any influence on TCRB rearrangement.

Each donor gave one peripheral blood draw, averaging roughly 120 mL, which was collected into heparinised tubes. Using a panel that included CD45RO, CCR7, CD25, CD127, CD95 and CD27, naive, central memory, regulatory and stem cell-like memory CD4+ T cells were sorted on a BD FACSAria II. Purity was above 95% for every sorted population. PBMCs were isolated immediately by Lymphoprep density gradient centrifugation and stained directly without culture. So that batch effects would be minimized, each experiment stained and sorted samples in pairs, pairing one healthy donor with one patient. All of the isolated RNA was reverse transcribed with the High Capacity cDNA Reverse Transcription Kit, so expressed TCRB transcripts were sequenced. Naive, central memory and regulatory T cell samples underwent deep immunoSEQ sequencing, averaging around 4 million total reads per sample. After sorted cells were lysed in RLT buffer, RNA was extracted with DNase-treated RNeasy Micro or Mini kits, with the choice depending on cell number. Each cell subset was processed separately to prevent cross-contamination, with patient and healthy donor samples processed together. Using the immunoSEQ multiplex PCR, TCRB sequences were amplified from cDNA into 87-bp fragments spanning the CDR3 region. Sequencing of the amplicons was done on the Illumina HiSeq platform. Per the authors' processing: PCR bias was computationally corrected using synthetic template baselines, reads within Hamming distance 2 were collapsed, and singletons that could not be merged were discarded. Reads were aligned against IMGT to assign V, D and J genes, CDR3 length and insertions or deletions at six rearrangement sites. Clonotype counts were normalized to sorted cell number within each subset before computing true diversity and Gini coefficients with the tcR R package. The overlap coefficient, calculated on TCRB nucleotide sequences, was used to measure repertoire sharing. The table was pulled from immuneACCESS by TCRdb, which kept in-frame rearrangements only. Such tables lose some clones; where checked, under half of the loss comes from unresolved V genes, and the rest has no known cause. The V and J calls and the clone size are those of that table, but D and trimming were determined from the DNA. This sample gives about 370,000 clones in total; 9.5% to 10% of them show up just once. The ten largest clones take up 0.6% of the sample.

Trimming takes 6 bases off V and 2 bases off J; junction bases not matched to a gene: 6. The germline V gene (reference sequence) supplies CDR1 MNHNY and CDR2 SVGAGI. The CDR3 runs 14 amino acids, cysteine and phenylalanine included. Just the 42-base CDR3 DNA is kept, in frame starting at base 1. This clone has more than one count but fewer than ten. The antigen it recognizes is unknown. The sample holds no much larger clone one base away, and base qualities are not on file. The TCR comes from a young man with type 1 diabetes. The sequenced sample consisted of central memory CD4+ T cells from blood. The V and J genes are TRBV6-6 and TRBJ1-2; a stretch of 7 junction bases matches TRBD1. The DNA reads TGTGCCAGCAGCCCTCGACAGGGCAACTATGGCTACACCTTC. It codes for CASSPRQGNYGYTF.